The subject of this entry is one T cell receptor beta chain. Its antigen is not identified. Method: immunoSEQ multiplex PCR; TCRdb's copy keeps in-frame clones and lacks some. Seen here are tens of thousands of clones, roughly four fifths observed once, and the top ten hold roughly a fifth. The data were obtained in a study of vaccination effects on CD4 cells after COVID-19. At the level of the study: Participants got two doses of BNT162b2 or mRNA-1273 vaccine.

Expansion of antigen-specific CD4+ T cells with viral peptide pools was carried out by the ViraFEST assay before sequencing. Researchers isolated CD4+ T cells once around 11 days of culture had elapsed. The healthy vaccine recipients, who had no prior SARS-CoV-2 infection, showed negative nucleocapsid antibodies. Study-wide findings and caveats: No early post-infection timepoints were available in the study, which also included few convalescent patients.

This clonotype was sampled from a human donor who received a COVID-19 vaccine. The sequences come from CD4+ T cells from PBMCs cultured with HCoV-NL63 spike peptides, collected before COVID-19 vaccination.

The CDR3 DNA sequence: TGTGCCAGCAGCCCGTGGGACTCCAGTTCTGGGGCCAACGTCCTGACTTTC. Translation: CASSPWDSSSGANVLTF. The rearrangement links TRBV3-1 (or the pseudogene TRBV3-2) to TRBJ2-6; weak D call: TRBD2 (6 bases). Trimming stripped 4 bases from V and 1 base from J, with 14 bases between. This CDR3 region has 17 residues. Germline V gene data show CDR1 as LGHDT and CDR2 as YNNKEL (reference sequence).